The 22 T cell receptor beta chains below were found in one sample sequenced in a study of Graves' ophthalmopathy and Graves' hyperthyroidism. The authors amplified TCR beta CDR3 regions from RNA transcripts. An opening RT-PCR round employed HTBI primers and preceded a second-round multiplex PCR. A single record per CDR3 protein comes from TCRdb applying MiXCR to the multiplex PCR reads. This table has roughly 350,000 distinct CDR3 sequences, about a sixth appearing once. The material sequenced was peripheral blood. The origin of the receptors is an adult woman with stable Graves' hyperthyroidism.

The chain is built from TRBV6-1 and TRBJ2-7; 7 bases are a match to TRBD2. V gave up 7 bases and J gave up 3 bases; unmatched junction bases: 6. This CDR3 is 13 amino acids long. Looked up from germline, CDR1 is MNHNS and CDR2 is SASEGT. The CDR3 spells CASIWEGLYEQYF. In DNA form, the CDR3 reads TGTGCCAGCATCTGGGAGGGCCTCTACGAGCAGTACTTC.

This clonotype was observed many times. This chain links TRBV20-1 with TRBJ2-5; the D is unclear. The germline V and J ends were trimmed by 6 bases and 2 bases, with 7 bases remaining between them. Germline V gene sequence: CDR1 DFQATT, CDR2 SNEGSKA (reference sequence). The CDR3 is 11 residues long. CDR3 loop: CSAPQQETQYF. For the CDR3, the DNA is TGCAGTGCCCCCCAGCAAGAGACCCAGTACTTC.

This clonotype appeared many times. V gene TRBV20-1 combines with J gene TRBJ2-2; D might be TRBD1 or TRBD2, each matching 5 bases. The CDR3 is 13 amino acids. The V gene's germline CDR1 is DFQATT and CDR2 SNEGSKA (reference sequence). V was pared by 2 bases and J by 4 bases, with 8 bases between. CDR3 region: CSARLGTTGELFF. The CDR3 DNA sequence: TGCAGTGCTAGACTCGGGACCACCGGGGAGCTGTTTTTT.

This clonotype has more than one count but fewer than ten. The rearrangement links TRBV6-1 to TRBJ2-2; 8 nucleotides match TRBD2. Looked up from germline, CDR1 is MNHNS and CDR2 is SASEGT. The J segment lost 0 bases and the V segment lost 5 bases, leaving 5 bases of the junction unmatched. The CDR3 has 16 residues. DNA for the CDR3: TGTGCCAGCAGTCCTCGGGGGGGCGCGAACACCGGGGAGCTGTTTTTT. As protein: CASSPRGGANTGELFF.

This chain links TRBV20-1 with TRBJ1-1; unclear D gene. Germline V CDR1 and CDR2: DFQATT, SNEGSKA (reference sequence). The CDR3 runs to 14 residues. V was cut by 6 bases and J by 1 base, with 15 bases left in between. DNA of the CDR3: TGCAGTGCCTCCGAGTACACTACGAACACTGAAGCTTTCTTT. Translated, it gives CSASEYTTNTEAFF.

Ten or more counts support this clonotype. The V call is TRBV7-2, the J call TRBJ2-5; D is possibly TRBD2 (5 bases). The germline V and J ends were trimmed by 5 bases and 3 bases, with 16 bases remaining between them. Germline loops: CDR1 SGHTA, CDR2 FQGNSA. The CDR3 covers 15 residues. The CDR3: CASSPTRLSKETQYF. CDR3 DNA sequence: TGTGCCAGCAGCCCCACTCGACTATCGAAAGAGACCCAGTACTTC.

The sample holds a few counts of this clonotype. The chain employs TRBV11-1 and TRBJ2-2; no reliable D call. With 5 bases removed from V and 6 bases from J, the gap between germline ends came to 10 bases. The V gene's germline CDR1 is SGHAT and CDR2 FQDESV (reference sequence). The CDR3 consists of 13 residues. CDR3 protein: CASSPGPPGELFF. CDR3 nucleotides: TGTGCCAGCAGCCCGGGCCCCCCCGGGGAGCTGTTTTTT.

This clonotype was recorded many times. The J gene is TRBJ2-7, the V gene TRBV27, with D tentatively TRBD1 or TRBD2 (5 bases each). From germline, CDR1 is MNHEY and CDR2 SMNVEV (reference sequence). Trimming took 6 bases from V and 0 from J, leaving 18 bases between them. The CDR3 length is 16 residues. CDR3: CASSLRGGLSSYEQYF. CDR3 nucleotides: TGTGCCAGCAGCCTTCGGGGCGGCCTCAGCTCCTACGAGCAGTACTTC.

This clonotype has a count of ten or more. The chain uses TRBV27 and TRBJ1-1; TRBD1 might be the D (5 bases). The CDR3 spans 14 residues. Looked up from germline, CDR1 is MNHEY and CDR2 is SMNVEV (reference sequence). The V end lost 8 bases, the J end lost 2 bases, and 15 bases lay between the germline ends. CDR3 sequence (DNA): TGTGCCAGCCGGAAAGACACAGGTAACACTGAAGCTTTCTTT. Translation gives CASRKDTGNTEAFF.

The CDR3 DNA sequence: TGTGCCAGCACTTCAGCGGGAGTAGTTTACGAGCAGTACTTC. This codes for CASTSAGVVYEQYF. The gene calls are TRBV12-3 or TRBV12-4 and TRBJ2-7; 8 bases fit TRBD2. The CDR3 is 14 residues long. V was clipped by 7 bases and J by 4 bases; unmatched bases: 9.

This clonotype was found once. The chain uses TRBV6-1 and TRBJ2-7; TRBD2 is a possible D gene (7 bases). The CDR3 is made up of 14 amino acids. Germline V gene lookup returns CDR1 MNHNS and CDR2 SASEGT. Trimming took 5 bases from V and 5 from J, leaving 16 bases between them. DNA for the CDR3: TGTGCCAGCAGTCGAGGGGGGGAGGACGACGAGCAGTACTTC. This sequence encodes CASSRGGEDDEQYF.

This clonotype was seen repeatedly, ten times or more. V usage is TRBV28 and J usage is TRBJ2-7; no clear D. The V and J ends lost 6 bases and 5 bases respectively, with 17 bases between them. This CDR3 has 14 amino acids. Per the germline V gene, CDR1 is MDHEN and CDR2 is SYDVKM. The CDR3 DNA follows: TGTGCCAGCAGCCTTTCGCCGTCGCTCCACGAGCAGTACTTC. Translation gives CASSLSPSLHEQYF. Drawing the rest from reference TRBV28 and TRBJ2-7, the complete variable domain is DVKVTQSSRYLVKRTGEKVFLECVQDMDHENMFWYRQDPGLGLRLIYFSYDVKMKEKGDIPEGYSVSREKKERFSLILESASTNQTSMYLCASSLSPSLHEQYFGPGTRLTVT.

This clonotype was observed many times. The chain carries TRBV12-3 or TRBV12-4 and TRBJ1-5; D perhaps matches TRBD1 (6 bases). V was shortened by 5 bases and J by 5 bases, with 13 bases between the two germline ends. The CDR3 has 14 amino acids. This chain's CDR3 is CASSPDRWDQPQHF. DNA of the CDR3: TGTGCCAGCAGTCCCGACAGGTGGGATCAGCCCCAGCATTTT.

This clonotype was seen at least ten times. This sequence joins TRBV2 and TRBJ2-7; 12 bases line up with TRBD2. CDR3 length: 14 residues. In germline, CDR1 is SNHLY, CDR2 FYNNEI. V lost 1 base, J lost 6 bases, and 1 base stayed unmatched. The CDR3 is CASSEGLAGAEQYF. CDR3 DNA sequence: TGTGCCAGCAGTGAAGGACTAGCGGGAGCCGAGCAGTACTTC.

The gene calls are TRBV18 and TRBJ1-5; D is perhaps TRBD1 (5 bases). This CDR3 spans 14 amino acids. CDR1 is KGHSH and CDR2 is LQKENI in the germline V gene. V was shortened by 3 bases and J by 7 bases, with 13 bases between the two germline ends. The CDR3 nucleotides read TGTGCCAGCTCACCTTCGGACATAAACCAGCCCCAGCATTTT. It codes for CASSPSDINQPQHF.

The V and J genes are TRBV5-1 and TRBJ2-6, with 8 bases matching TRBD2. With 4 bases clipped from V and 3 bases from J, the junction kept 15 bases outside the gene matches. Germline V lookup: CDR1 SGHRS, CDR2 YFSETQ. The CDR3 is made up of 19 amino acids. CDR3: CASSTEGLAPIGGANVLTF. The CDR3 nucleotides are TGCGCCAGCAGCACTGAAGGACTAGCCCCAATTGGTGGGGCCAACGTCCTGACTTTC.

This clonotype was seen ten or more times. This chain joins TRBV5-1 and TRBJ2-6; D perhaps matches TRBD1 (6 bases). This CDR3 is 17 amino acids long. The germline V gene encodes CDR1 SGHRS and CDR2 YFSETQ. The V gene lost 5 bases and the J gene lost 0 bases, with 15 bases spanning the gap. The CDR3 sequence is CASSRADSNSGANVLTF. The CDR3 nucleotides read TGCGCCAGCAGTCGGGCGGACAGCAACTCTGGGGCCAACGTCCTGACTTTC.

This clonotype was seen repeatedly, ten times or more. The chain employs TRBV10-3 and TRBJ1-1, with 7 bases identical to TRBD1. V dropped 2 bases and J dropped 1; count of bases not matched to a gene: 7. Germline-derived CDR1 and CDR2 are ENHRY and SYGVKD. The CDR3 totals 16 residues. DNA for the CDR3: TGTGCCATCAGTGAGGCAGCGGACAGGCGGAACACTGAAGCTTTCTTT. It is translated as CAISEAADRRNTEAFF.

This clonotype occurred many times. The chain links TRBV29-1 to TRBJ2-7; D possibly matches TRBD1 or TRBD2 (5 bases each). V was shortened by 3 bases and J by 7 bases, with 25 bases between the two germline ends. Per the germline V gene, CDR1 is SQVTM and CDR2 is ANQGSEA. This CDR3 spans 16 amino acids. CDR3 in amino acids: CSVDLPGSATYGEQYF. DNA for the CDR3: TGCAGCGTTGATTTACCAGGGAGTGCCACCTACGGGGAGCAGTACTTC.

The rearrangement uses TRBV4-1 and TRBJ2-7, with 7 bases identical to TRBD2. Germline lookup yields CDR1 MGHRA and CDR2 YSYEKL. V lost 0 bases, J lost 2 bases, and 10 bases stayed unmatched. The CDR3 length is 17 residues. As DNA, the CDR3 is TGCGCCAGCAGCCAAGATCCCAGCGGGACCACCCCCTACGAGCAGTACTTC. Translated, it gives CASSQDPSGTTPYEQYF.

This clonotype was seen ten or more times. V and J are TRBV10-3 and TRBJ2-5; a possible D gene is TRBD2 (5 bases). Germline V gene data show CDR1 as ENHRY and CDR2 as SYGVKD. The V gene lost 10 bases and the J gene lost 0 bases, with 18 bases spanning the gap. The length of the CDR3 is 15 residues. CDR3 protein: CATGLEGADQETQYF. CDR3 DNA: TGTGCCACCGGGCTAGAGGGAGCCGACCAAGAGACCCAGTACTTC.

This clonotype was detected many times. The J gene is TRBJ2-7, the V gene TRBV20-1, with 8 bases lining up with TRBD2. This CDR3 is 15 amino acids long. The germline V gene encodes CDR1 DFQATT and CDR2 SNEGSKA (reference sequence). V lost 4 bases to trimming and J lost 3 bases; unmatched junction nucleotides: 11. The CDR3 protein is CSATSTSGVNYEQYF. CDR3 DNA sequence: TGCAGTGCTACCTCAACTAGCGGAGTGAACTACGAGCAGTACTTC.